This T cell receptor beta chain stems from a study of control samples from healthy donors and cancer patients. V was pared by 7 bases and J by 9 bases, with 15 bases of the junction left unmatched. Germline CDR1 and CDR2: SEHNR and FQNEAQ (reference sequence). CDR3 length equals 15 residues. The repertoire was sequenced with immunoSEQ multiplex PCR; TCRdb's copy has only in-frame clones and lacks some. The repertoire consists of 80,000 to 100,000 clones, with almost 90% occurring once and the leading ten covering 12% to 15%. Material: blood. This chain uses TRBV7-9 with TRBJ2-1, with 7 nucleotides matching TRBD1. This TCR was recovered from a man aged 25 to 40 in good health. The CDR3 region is CASTQLGTAPSEQFF. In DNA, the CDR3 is TGTGCCAGCACCCAGCTTGGGACAGCCCCTAGTGAGCAGTTCTTC.